Following are 14 T cell receptor beta chains from one sample sequenced in a study of cytomegalovirus exposure and HLA in healthy donors. Both 60 Vbeta primers and 13 Jbeta primers went into the PCR. TCRdb's copy holds only in-frame clones and misses some; the assay was immunoSEQ multiplex PCR. The sample holds roughly 120,000 clones, more than 75% seen once. The sequenced sample consisted of PBMCs. The origin of the receptors is a woman aged 60-75 years in good health and CMV-seropositive.

The chain employs TRBV18 and TRBJ2-5; TRBD2 matches at 15 bases. CDR1 and CDR2 (germline): KGHSH, LQKENI. With 6 bases clipped from V and 2 bases from J, the junction kept 10 bases outside the gene matches. CDR3 length equals 18 residues. CDR3 sequence reads: CASSRPGLAGGLQETQYF. In DNA, the CDR3 is TGTGCCAGCTCCCGTCCTGGACTAGCGGGAGGGCTGCAAGAGACCCAGTACTTC.

The chain has TRBV11-3 and TRBJ1-1; the match to TRBD1 covers 12 bases. The CDR3 is made up of 15 amino acids. Germline lookup yields CDR1 SGHNT and CDR2 YENEEA. V lost 5 bases and J lost 4; bases outside the gene matches: 5. The CDR3 spells CASSQGTGGFTEAFF. DNA for the CDR3: TGTGCCAGCAGCCAGGGGACAGGGGGCTTCACTGAAGCTTTCTTT.

V and J are TRBV12-5 and TRBJ1-6; perhaps TRBD1 as D (6 bases). V shed 1 base and J shed 5 bases, with 15 bases lying between them. The CDR3 loop spans 17 amino acids. Germline CDR1 is LGHNT and CDR2 is FRNRAP. The CDR3 coding sequence is TGTGCTAGTGGTTTGGACCCCGGGACATCGAATAATTCACCCCTCCACTTT. This gives the protein CASGLDPGTSNNSPLHF.

This chain uses TRBV6-6 with TRBJ2-7; 8 positions match TRBD2. CDR1 MNHNY and CDR2 SVGAGI come from the germline V gene (reference sequence). The CDR3 is 15 residues long. The trim removed 5 bases at V and 5 bases at J, leaving 11 bases unmatched. CDR3 loop: CASSPAGGLGHEQYF. CDR3 DNA sequence: TGTGCCAGCAGTCCCGCCGGGGGACTAGGTCACGAGCAGTACTTC.

The chain uses TRBV7-8 and TRBJ1-5; the D gene is possibly TRBD1 (6 bases). In germline, CDR1 is SGHVS, CDR2 FQNEAQ. Trimming removed 5 bases from V and 6 bases from J, with 11 bases in between. The CDR3 has 13 amino acids. The CDR3 sequence: CASSLQGFQPQHF. Here the CDR3 DNA reads TGTGCCAGCAGCCTACAGGGTTTTCAGCCCCAGCATTTT.

This clone showed up just a few times. V is TRBV5-1 and J is TRBJ2-1; no clear D gene. The germline V gene has CDR1 SGHRS and CDR2 YFSETQ. The CDR3 is 15 residues long. Trimming left V 0 bases short and J 8 bases short, with 15 bases between. The CDR3 sequence: CASSLAPQAGDEQFF. As DNA, the CDR3 is TGCGCCAGCAGCTTGGCTCCTCAGGCCGGCGATGAGCAGTTCTTC.

The J gene is TRBJ1-1, the V gene TRBV6-1; D is unresolved. This CDR3 spans 13 amino acids. The V end lost 6 bases, the J end lost 5 bases, and 13 bases lay between the germline ends. The germline gives CDR1 MNHNS, CDR2 SASEGT. DNA for the CDR3: TGTGCCAGCAGCTCCCGGGGAGGAACTGAAGCTTTCTTT. Its protein product is CASSSRGGTEAFF.

V gene TRBV9 combines with J gene TRBJ1-2; D not resolved. The V and J ends lost 3 bases and 3 bases respectively, with 12 bases between them. CDR1 is SGDLS and CDR2 is YYNGEE in the germline V gene. This CDR3 contains 14 residues. CDR3 nucleotides: TGTGCCAGCAGCGCTACGGGTCTAGACTATGGCTACACCTTC. Translation: CASSATGLDYGYTF.

The rearrangement links TRBV19 to TRBJ2-1; TRBD2 aligns across 10 bases. Per the germline V gene, CDR1 is LNHDA and CDR2 is SQIVND (reference sequence). Trimming cost V 6 bases and J 7 bases; bases outside gene matches: 6. There are 14 residues in the CDR3. The CDR3 DNA reads as TGTGCCAGTAGGTCACTAGCGGGGCCGAATGAGCAGTTCTTC. It is translated as CASRSLAGPNEQFF.

This chain uses TRBV5-6 with TRBJ1-2; tentatively, D is TRBD1 (5 bases). Trimming stripped 0 bases from V and 6 bases from J, with 12 bases between. The CDR3 is made up of 14 amino acids. CDR1 SGHDT and CDR2 YYEEEE come from the germline V gene. The CDR3 region has the DNA TGTGCCAGCAGCTTGGGATTCCCAGGGCATGGCTACACCTTC. Its translation is CASSLGFPGHGYTF.

The DNA for the CDR3 is TGTGCCAGCAGCCCCCGTGGAGGGGCCTACGAGCAGTACTTC. It is translated as CASSPRGGAYEQYF. The chain uses TRBV11-3 and TRBJ2-7, with a tentative D call TRBD2 (6 bases). Germline V gene lookup returns CDR1 SGHNT and CDR2 YENEEA. The CDR3 covers 14 residues. V lost 5 bases and J 2 bases, leaving 13 bases between the germline ends.

The chain has TRBV13 and TRBJ2-3; tentative D call: TRBD2 (6 bases). The CDR3 sequence is 15 residues long. The germline CDR1 and CDR2 sequences are PRHDT and FYEKMQ (reference sequence). V was cut by 5 bases and J by 0 bases, with 12 bases left in between. Here the CDR3 reads CASSRGLKSTDTQYF. CDR3 coding DNA: TGTGCCAGCAGCCGAGGACTAAAAAGCACAGATACGCAGTATTTT.

The CDR3 nucleotides are TGTGCCTGGAGTGTACTGGGCGGGAAAGTCTACGAGCAGTACTTC. Encoded protein: CAWSVLGGKVYEQYF. V usage is TRBV30 and J usage is TRBJ2-7; maybe TRBD2 (6 bases). The CDR3 is 15 amino acids. Deletions cut 0 bases from V and 3 bases from J, with 15 bases between. The germline V gene encodes CDR1 GTSNPN and CDR2 SVGIG (reference sequence).

V is TRBV30 and J is TRBJ1-2, with D perhaps matching TRBD1 (5 bases). There are 14 residues in the CDR3. CDR1 is GTSNPN and CDR2 is SVGIG in the germline V gene (reference sequence). V was shortened by 4 bases and J by 1 base, with 13 bases between the two germline ends. The CDR3 sequence is CAWTESRDNYGYTF. CDR3 sequence (DNA): TGTGCCTGGACCGAGTCCAGGGATAACTATGGCTACACCTTC.